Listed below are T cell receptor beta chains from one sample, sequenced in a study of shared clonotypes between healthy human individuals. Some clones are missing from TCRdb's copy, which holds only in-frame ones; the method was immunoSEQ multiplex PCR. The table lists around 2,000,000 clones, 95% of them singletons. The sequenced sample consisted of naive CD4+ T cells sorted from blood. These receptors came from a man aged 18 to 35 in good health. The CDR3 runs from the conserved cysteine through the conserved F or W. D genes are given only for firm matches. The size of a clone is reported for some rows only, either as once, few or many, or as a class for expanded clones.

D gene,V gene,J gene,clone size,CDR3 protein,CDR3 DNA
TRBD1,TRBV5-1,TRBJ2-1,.,CASSPGQGVLNEQFF,TGCGCCAGCAGCCCGGGACAGGGTGTTCTCAATGAGCAGTTCTTC
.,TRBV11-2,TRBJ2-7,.,CASSLSSWGAEDYEQYF,TGTGCCAGCAGCTTATCGAGCTGGGGAGCAGAAGACTACGAGCAGTACTTC
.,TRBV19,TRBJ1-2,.,CASSRGGANYGYTF,TGTGCCAGTAGTCGGGGAGGGGCTAACTATGGCTACACCTTC
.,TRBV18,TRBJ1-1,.,CASSPLPTENTEAFF,TGTGCCAGCTCACCACTTCCGACAGAGAACACTGAAGCTTTCTTT
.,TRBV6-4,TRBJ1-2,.,CARAEGGYTF,TGTGCCAGGGCAGAGGGCGGCTACACCTTC
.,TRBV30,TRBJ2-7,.,CASSREKSYFGSYEQYF,TGTGCCTCCAGCCGAGAGAAGTCCTATTTTGGGTCCTACGAGCAGTACTTC
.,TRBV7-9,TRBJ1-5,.,CASSLGRDQPQHF,TGTGCCAGCAGCTTAGGTAGGGACCAGCCCCAGCATTTT
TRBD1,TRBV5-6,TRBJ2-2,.,CASSYFQDRGNTGELFF,TGTGCCAGCAGCTACTTTCAAGACAGGGGGAACACCGGGGAGCTGTTTTTT
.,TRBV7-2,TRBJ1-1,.,CASRFGTPNTEAFF,TGTGCCAGTCGGTTCGGGACACCGAACACTGAAGCTTTCTTT
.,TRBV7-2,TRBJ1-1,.,CASSLVQALNTEAFF,TGTGCCAGCAGCTTAGTCCAGGCGCTGAACACTGAAGCTTTCTTT
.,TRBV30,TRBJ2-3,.,CAWRGVLFSDTQYF,TGTGCCTGGAGGGGGGTTCTCTTCTCAGATACGCAGTATTTT
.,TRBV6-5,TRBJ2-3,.,CASRGLAADTQYF,TGTGCCAGCAGGGGGTTAGCGGCAGATACGCAGTATTTT
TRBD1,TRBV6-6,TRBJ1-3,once,CASRSGQGAYGNTIYF,TGTGCCAGCAGAAGCGGACAGGGGGCGTATGGAAACACCATATATTTT
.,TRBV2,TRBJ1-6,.,CASSPRDLGTLVSNSPLHF,TGTGCCAGCAGCCCAAGGGACCTTGGGACTCTCGTGAGTAATTCACCCCTCCACTTT
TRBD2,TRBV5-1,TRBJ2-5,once,CASSLTGLAFGETQYF,TGCGCCAGCAGCCTGACGGGACTAGCGTTTGGAGAGACCCAGTACTTC
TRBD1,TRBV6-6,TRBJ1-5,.,CASSYGTGGSNQPQHF,TGTGCCAGCAGTTATGGGACAGGGGGTTCGAATCAGCCCCAGCATTTT
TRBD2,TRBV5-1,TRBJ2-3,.,CASSLILAGGKPSTDTQYF,TGCGCCAGCAGCTTGATTTTAGCGGGGGGGAAACCTAGCACAGATACGCAGTATTTT
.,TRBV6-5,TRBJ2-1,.,CASALGGNLYNEQFF,TGTGCCAGCGCCTTGGGCGGGAACTTATACAATGAGCAGTTCTTC
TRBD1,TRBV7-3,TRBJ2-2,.,CASSPGGVAAGELFF,TGTGCCAGCAGCCCAGGGGGAGTAGCAGCCGGGGAGCTGTTTTTT
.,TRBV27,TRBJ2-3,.,CASSQEGWRTDTQYF,TGTGCCAGCAGTCAAGAGGGATGGCGGACAGATACGCAGTATTTT
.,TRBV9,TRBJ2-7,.,CASSPSGAYEQYF,TGTGCCAGCAGCCCATCCGGGGCCTACGAGCAGTACTTC
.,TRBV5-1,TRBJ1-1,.,CASSLIPDTEAFF,TGCGCCAGCAGCTTGATTCCGGACACTGAAGCTTTCTTT
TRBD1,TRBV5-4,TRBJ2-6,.,CASALQGANFGANVLTF,TGTGCCAGCGCCCTACAGGGGGCCAACTTTGGGGCCAACGTCCTGACTTTC
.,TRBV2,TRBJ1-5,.,CASSEGFSSNQPQHF,TGTGCCAGCAGTGAGGGGTTCTCTAGCAATCAGCCCCAGCATTTT
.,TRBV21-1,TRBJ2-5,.,CASSKAGQQETQYF,TGTGCCAGCAGCAAAGCTGGACAACAAGAGACCCAGTACTTC
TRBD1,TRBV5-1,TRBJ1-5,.,CASSIGQGAGQPQHF,TGCGCCAGCAGCATCGGACAGGGGGCTGGGCAGCCCCAGCATTTT
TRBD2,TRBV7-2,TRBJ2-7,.,CASSSRTSSSYEQYF,TGTGCCAGCAGCTCTCGGACTAGCAGCTCCTACGAGCAGTACTTC
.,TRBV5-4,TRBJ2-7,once,CASSSDTYEQYF,TGTGCCAGCAGTTCGGACACATACGAGCAGTACTTC
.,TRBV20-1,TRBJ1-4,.,CSAGTNEKLFF,TGCAGTGCGGGGACTAATGAAAAACTGTTTTTT
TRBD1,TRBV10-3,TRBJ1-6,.,CAISDRDNSPLHF,TGTGCCATCTCGGACAGGGACAATTCACCCCTCCACTTT
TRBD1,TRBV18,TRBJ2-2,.,CASSPPGQWVGGELFF,TGTGCCAGCTCACCCCCGGGACAGTGGGTCGGCGGGGAGCTGTTTTTT
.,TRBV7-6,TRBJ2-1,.,CASSFTYYNEQFF,TGTGCCAGCAGCTTTACGTACTACAATGAGCAGTTCTTC
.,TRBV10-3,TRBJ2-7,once,CAIMRAGSYEQYF,TGTGCCATCATGAGGGCAGGGTCCTACGAGCAGTACTTC
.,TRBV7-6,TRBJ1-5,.,CASSLKVWQPQHF,TGTGCCAGCAGCTTAAAGGTTTGGCAGCCCCAGCATTTT
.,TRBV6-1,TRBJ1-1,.,CASSEVVRANTEAFF,TGTGCCAGCAGTGAAGTGGTCAGAGCGAACACTGAAGCTTTCTTT
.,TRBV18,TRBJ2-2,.,CASSPPPPRELFF,TGTGCCAGCTCACCACCTCCCCCCCGGGAGCTGTTTTTT
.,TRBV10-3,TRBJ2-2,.,CAISEWQTNTGELFF,TGTGCCATCAGTGAATGGCAGACTAACACCGGGGAGCTGTTTTTT
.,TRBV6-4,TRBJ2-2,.,CASSGQWNTGELFF,TGTGCCAGCAGCGGGCAATGGAACACCGGGGAGCTGTTTTTT